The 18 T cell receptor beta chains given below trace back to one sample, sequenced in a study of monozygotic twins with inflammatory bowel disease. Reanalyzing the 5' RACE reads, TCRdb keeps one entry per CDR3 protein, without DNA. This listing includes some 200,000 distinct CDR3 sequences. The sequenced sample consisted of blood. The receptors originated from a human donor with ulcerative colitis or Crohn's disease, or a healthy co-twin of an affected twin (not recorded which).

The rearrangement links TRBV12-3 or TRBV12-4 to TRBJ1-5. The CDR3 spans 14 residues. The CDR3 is CASSLPGSNQPQHF.

CDR3 sequence: CASSSDGYYEQYF. The chain joins TRBV5-1 to TRBJ2-7. This CDR3 spans 13 amino acids. Looked up from germline, CDR1 is SGHRS and CDR2 is YFSETQ.

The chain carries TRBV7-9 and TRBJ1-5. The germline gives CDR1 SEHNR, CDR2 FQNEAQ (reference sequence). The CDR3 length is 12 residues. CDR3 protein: CASSLWGQPQHF.

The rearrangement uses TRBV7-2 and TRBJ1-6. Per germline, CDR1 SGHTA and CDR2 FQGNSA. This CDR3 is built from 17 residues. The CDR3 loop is CASSLARWARENSPLHF. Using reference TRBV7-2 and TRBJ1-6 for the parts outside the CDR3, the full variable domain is GAGVSQSPSNKVTEKGKDVELRCDPISGHTALYWYRQSLGQGLEFLIYFQGNSAPDKSGLPSDRFSAERTGGSVSTLTIQRTQQEDSAVYLCASSLARWARENSPLHFGNGTRLTVT.

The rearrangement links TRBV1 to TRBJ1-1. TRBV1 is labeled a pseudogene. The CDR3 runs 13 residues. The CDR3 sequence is CTSSEGRNTEAFF.

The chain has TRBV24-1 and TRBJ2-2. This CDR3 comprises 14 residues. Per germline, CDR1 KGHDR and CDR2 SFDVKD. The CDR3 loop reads CATSDGMSTGELFF.

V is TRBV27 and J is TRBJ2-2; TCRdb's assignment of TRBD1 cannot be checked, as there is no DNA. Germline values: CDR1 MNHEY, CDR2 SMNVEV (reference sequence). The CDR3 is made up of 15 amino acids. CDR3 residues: CASSFFGGNTGELFF.

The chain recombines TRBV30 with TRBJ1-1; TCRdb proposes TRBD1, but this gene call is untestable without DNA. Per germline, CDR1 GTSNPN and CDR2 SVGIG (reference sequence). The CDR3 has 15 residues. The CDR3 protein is CAWSVLGIGSAEAFF. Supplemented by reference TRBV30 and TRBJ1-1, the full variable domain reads SQTIHQWPATLVQPVGSPLSLECTVEGTSNPNLYWYRQAAGRGLQLLFYSVGIGQISSEVPQNLSASRPQDRQFILSSKKLLLSDSGFYLCAWSVLGIGSAEAFFGQGTRLTVV.

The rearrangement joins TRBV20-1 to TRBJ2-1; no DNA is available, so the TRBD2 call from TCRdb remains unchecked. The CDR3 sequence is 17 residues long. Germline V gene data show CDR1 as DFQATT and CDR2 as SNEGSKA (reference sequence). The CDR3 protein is CSARGFSTSKKTNEQFF.

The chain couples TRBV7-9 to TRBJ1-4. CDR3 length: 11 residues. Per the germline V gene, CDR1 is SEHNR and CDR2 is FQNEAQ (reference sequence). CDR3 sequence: CASSLGGKLFF. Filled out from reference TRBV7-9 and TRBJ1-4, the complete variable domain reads DTGVSQNPRHKITKRGQNVTFRCDPISEHNRLYWYRQTLGQGPEFLTYFQNEAQLEKSRLLSDRFSAERPKGSFSTLEIQRTEQGDSAMYLCASSLGGKLFFGSGTQLSVL.

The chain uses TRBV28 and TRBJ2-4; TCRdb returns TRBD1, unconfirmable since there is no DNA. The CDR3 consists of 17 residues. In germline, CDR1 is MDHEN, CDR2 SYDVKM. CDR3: CASRPGGGKQGFSIQYF.

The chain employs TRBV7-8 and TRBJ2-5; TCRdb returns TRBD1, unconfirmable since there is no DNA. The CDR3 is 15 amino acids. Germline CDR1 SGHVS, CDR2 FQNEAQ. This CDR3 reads CASSPRTRGEETQYF.

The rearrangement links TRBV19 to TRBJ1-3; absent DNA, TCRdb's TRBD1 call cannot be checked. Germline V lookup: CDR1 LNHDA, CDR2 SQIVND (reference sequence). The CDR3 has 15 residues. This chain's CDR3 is CASTVGQLSGNTIYF.

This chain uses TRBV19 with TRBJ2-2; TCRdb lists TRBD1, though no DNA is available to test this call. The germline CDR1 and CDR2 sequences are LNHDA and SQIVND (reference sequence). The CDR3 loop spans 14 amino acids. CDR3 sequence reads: CASKTGADTGELFF.

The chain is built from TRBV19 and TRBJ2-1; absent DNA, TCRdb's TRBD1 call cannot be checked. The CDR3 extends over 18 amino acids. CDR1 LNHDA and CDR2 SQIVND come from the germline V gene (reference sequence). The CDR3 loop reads CASSRDRGRVRPYNEQFF.

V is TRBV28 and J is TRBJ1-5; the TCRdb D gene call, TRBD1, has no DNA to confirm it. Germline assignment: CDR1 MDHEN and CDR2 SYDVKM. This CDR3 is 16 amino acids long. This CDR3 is CASSTGTGLGNQPQHF.

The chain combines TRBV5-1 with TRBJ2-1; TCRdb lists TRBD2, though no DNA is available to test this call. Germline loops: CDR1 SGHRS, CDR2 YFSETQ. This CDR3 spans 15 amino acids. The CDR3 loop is CASSKSSGTYNEQFF.

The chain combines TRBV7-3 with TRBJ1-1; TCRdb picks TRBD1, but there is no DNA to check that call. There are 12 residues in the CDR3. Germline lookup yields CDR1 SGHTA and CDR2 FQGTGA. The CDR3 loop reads CASSPGGPEAFF.